One and the same sample provided the 5 T cell receptor beta chains below, sequenced in a study of blood T cell repertoires in COVID-19. Libraries were prepared by immunoSEQ multiplex PCR; TCRdb keeps only in-frame clonotypes and omits some of them. The data hold roughly 140,000 clones, with 70% to 85% observed a single time. Sequenced input: peripheral blood. The receptor source for this set is a woman between 45 and 60 years old with acute or convalescent COVID-19.

The chain combines TRBV2 with TRBJ1-1; D is perhaps TRBD1 (5 bases). The CDR3 length is 18 residues. Trimming took 4 bases from V and 7 from J, leaving 28 bases between them. Germline V lookup: CDR1 SNHLY, CDR2 FYNNEI. CDR3 DNA: TGTGCCAGCAGTGGTTCGGGACTCAAACTCGGCCAGACCATTGAAGCTTTCTTT. Translation: CASSGSGLKLGQTIEAFF.

The chain's CDR3 is CASSLQGFKGYTF. In DNA, the CDR3 is TGTGCCAGCTCACTACAGGGGTTCAAGGGCTACACCTTC. V and J are TRBV18 and TRBJ1-2, with TRBD1 identical over 7 bases. This CDR3 contains 13 residues. Germline CDR1 reads KGHSH; CDR2 reads LQKENI. Unmatched junction bases numbered 7, after V lost 4 bases and J lost 8 bases.

The V gene is TRBV6-6, the J gene TRBJ2-6, with D perhaps TRBD1 (6 bases). There are 17 residues in the CDR3. V lost 5 bases, J lost 4 bases, and 18 bases lay in between. Germline V gene sequence: CDR1 MNHNY, CDR2 SVGAGI (reference sequence). CDR3: CASSPALGAAGANVLTF. CDR3 nucleotide sequence: TGTGCCAGCAGTCCAGCCTTGGGGGCGGCGGGGGCCAACGTCCTGACTTTC.

The chain employs TRBV19 and TRBJ1-2; D may be TRBD1 (6 bases). The CDR3 totals 15 residues. Trimming stripped 8 bases from V and 3 bases from J, with 19 bases between. Per germline, CDR1 LNHDA and CDR2 SQIVND (reference sequence). The CDR3 loop reads CASRTGTTPYYGYTF. The CDR3 DNA follows: TGTGCCAGTCGGACCGGGACAACACCTTACTATGGCTACACCTTC.

Only one count was recorded for this clone. The chain employs TRBV11-2 and TRBJ1-4, with a possible D match to TRBD1 (6 bases). The V gene lost 5 bases and the J gene lost 7 bases, with 8 bases spanning the gap. Germline CDR1 and CDR2: SGHAT and FQNNGV. This CDR3 has 12 amino acids. The CDR3 DNA reads TGTGCCAGCAGCCCCAGGGGTGAAAAACTGTTTTTT. It specifies CASSPRGEKLFF.